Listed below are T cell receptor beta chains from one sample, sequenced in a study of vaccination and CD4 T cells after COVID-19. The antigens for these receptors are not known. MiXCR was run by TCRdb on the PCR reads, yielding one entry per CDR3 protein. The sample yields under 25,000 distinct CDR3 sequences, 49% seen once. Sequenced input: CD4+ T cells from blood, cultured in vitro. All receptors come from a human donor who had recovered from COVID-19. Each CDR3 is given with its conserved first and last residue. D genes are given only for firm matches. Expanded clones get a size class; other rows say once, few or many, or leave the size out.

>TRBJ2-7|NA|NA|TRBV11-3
CASSLDHEQYF
TGTGCCAGCAGCTTAGACCACGAGCAGTACTTC
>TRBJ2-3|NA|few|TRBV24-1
CATSDSRTSDTQYF
TGTGCCACCAGTGATTCCCGGACCTCAGATACGCAGTATTTT
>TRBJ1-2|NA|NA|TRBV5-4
CASSPLQANYGYTF
TGTGCCAGCAGTCCCCTGCAGGCTAACTATGGCTACACCTTC
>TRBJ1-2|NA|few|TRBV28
CASSSNPGQNYGYTF
TGTGCCAGCAGTTCCAACCCCGGACAGAACTATGGCTACACCTTC
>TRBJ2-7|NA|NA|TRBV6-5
CASSYGGRSTYEQYF
TGTGCCAGCAGTTACGGGGGTAGGTCTACCTACGAGCAGTACTTC
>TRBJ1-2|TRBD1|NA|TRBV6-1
CASSPGQRIGYTF
TGTGCCAGCAGTCCGGGACAGCGTATCGGCTACACCTTC
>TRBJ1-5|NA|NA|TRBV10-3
CAISRDPKGQPQHF
TGTGCCATCAGCCGGGACCCAAAAGGACAGCCCCAGCATTTT
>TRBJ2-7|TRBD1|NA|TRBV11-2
CASSVQGTPYEQYF
TGTGCCAGCAGCGTACAGGGGACCCCCTACGAGCAGTACTTC
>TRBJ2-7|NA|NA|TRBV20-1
CSARDRRAVGTRGQYF
TGCAGTGCTAGAGATCGTCGGGCCGTGGGGACCCGTGGGCAGTACTTC
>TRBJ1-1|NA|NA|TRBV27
CASSPTPNTEAFF
TGTGCCAGCAGTCCAACACCGAACACTGAAGCTTTCTTT
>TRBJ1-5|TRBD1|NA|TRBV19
CASGAGGSNQPQHF
TGTGCCAGTGGGGCAGGGGGGAGCAATCAGCCCCAGCATTTT
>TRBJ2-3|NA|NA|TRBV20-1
CSASGVTDTQYF
TGCAGTGCTAGTGGAGTTACAGATACGCAGTATTTT
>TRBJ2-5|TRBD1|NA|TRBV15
CATSRGGQAPVQETQYF
TGTGCCACCAGCAGAGGGGGACAGGCCCCGGTGCAAGAGACCCAGTACTTC
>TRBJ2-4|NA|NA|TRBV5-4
CASSLAGADIQYF
TGTGCCAGCAGCCTGGCGGGGGCCGACATTCAGTACTTC
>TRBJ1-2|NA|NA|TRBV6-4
CASSDFDFIGQYHGYTF
TGTGCCAGCAGTGATTTCGATTTTATTGGACAGTACCATGGCTACACCTTC
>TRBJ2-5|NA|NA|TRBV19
CASRIKGGQTQYF
TGTGCCAGTAGGATTAAGGGAGGACAGACCCAGTACTTC
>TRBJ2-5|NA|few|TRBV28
CASSFYRGGETQYF
TGTGCCAGCAGTTTTTACAGGGGGGGAGAGACCCAGTACTTC
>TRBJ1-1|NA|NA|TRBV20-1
CSASPGNVGNTEAFF
TGCAGTGCTAGCCCGGGAAACGTAGGAAACACTGAAGCTTTCTTT
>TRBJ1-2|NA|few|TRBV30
CAWSAYGQKIYGYTF
TGTGCCTGGAGTGCCTATGGGCAGAAGATCTATGGCTACACCTTC
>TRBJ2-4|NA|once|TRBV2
CATGGSTKNIQYF
TGTGCCACCGGAGGTTCGACCAAAAACATTCAGTACTTC
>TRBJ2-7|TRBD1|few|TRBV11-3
CASSQPFAGTDIEEQYF
TGTGCCAGCAGCCAACCCTTTGCCGGGACAGATATCGAAGAGCAGTACTTC
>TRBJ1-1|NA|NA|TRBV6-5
CASSSRGFGTEAFF
TGTGCCAGCAGTTCCCGGGGATTTGGCACTGAAGCTTTCTTT
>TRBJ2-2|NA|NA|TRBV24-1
CATSDGPGTGELFF
TGTGCCACCAGTGATGGCCCAGGGACCGGGGAGCTGTTTTTT
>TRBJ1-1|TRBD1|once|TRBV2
CASRGQGDTEAFF
TGTGCCAGCAGGGGACAGGGGGATACTGAAGCTTTCTTT
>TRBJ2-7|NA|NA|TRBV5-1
CASRGSQEQYF
TGCGCCAGCCGGGGATCACAGGAGCAGTACTTC
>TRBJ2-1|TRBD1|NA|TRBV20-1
CSARDPGQGSEEQFF
TGCAGTGCTAGAGACCCCGGACAGGGGAGTGAGGAGCAGTTCTTC
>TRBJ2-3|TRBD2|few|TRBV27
CASSPASSGGADTQYF
TGTGCCAGCAGTCCGGCGTCTAGCGGGGGGGCGGATACGCAGTATTTT
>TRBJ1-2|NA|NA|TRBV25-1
CASSELRDYGYTF
TGTGCCAGCAGTGAATTGCGAGACTATGGCTACACCTTC
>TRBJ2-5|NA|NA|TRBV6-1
CASKGRQQETQYF
TGTGCCAGCAAAGGACGGCAGCAAGAGACCCAGTACTTC
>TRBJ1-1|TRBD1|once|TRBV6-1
CASSRGTGTRGTEAFF
TGTGCCAGCAGTCGCGGGACAGGAACTCGGGGCACTGAAGCTTTCTTT
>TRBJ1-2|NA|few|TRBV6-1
CASSPAGPKGPYTF
TGTGCCAGCAGTCCCGCCGGACCCAAGGGGCCCTACACCTTC
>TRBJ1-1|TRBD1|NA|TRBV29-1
CSVRRQGDTEAFF
TGCAGCGTTCGTAGACAGGGGGACACTGAAGCTTTCTTT
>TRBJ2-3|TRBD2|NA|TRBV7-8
CASSPGLAGRRSTDTQYF
TGTGCCAGCAGCCCAGGACTAGCGGGGAGACGAAGCACAGATACGCAGTATTTT
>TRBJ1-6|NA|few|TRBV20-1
CSARKGGAPALHF
TGCAGTGCTAGGAAGGGTGGGGCGCCGGCCCTCCACTTT
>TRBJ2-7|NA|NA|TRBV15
CATSRAVDEQYF
TGTGCCACCAGCAGAGCCGTGGACGAGCAGTACTTC
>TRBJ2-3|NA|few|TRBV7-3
CASSLTASAPADTQYF
TGTGCCAGCAGCTTAACTGCTAGTGCCCCAGCAGATACGCAGTATTTT
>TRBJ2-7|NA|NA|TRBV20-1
CSAMGVSYEQYF
TGCAGTGCTATGGGGGTGAGCTACGAGCAGTACTTC
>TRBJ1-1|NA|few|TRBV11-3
CASSHTAAAFGAFF
TGTGCCAGCAGTCATACAGCAGCGGCCTTCGGAGCTTTCTTT
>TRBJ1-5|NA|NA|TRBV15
CATSIGRTSNQPQHF
TGTGCCACCAGCATAGGGAGGACGAGCAATCAGCCCCAGCATTTT
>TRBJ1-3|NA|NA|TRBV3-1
CASSHHGNTIYF
TGTGCCAGCAGCCACCACGGAAACACCATATATTTT
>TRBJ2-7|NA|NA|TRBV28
CASIPGGPSYEQYF
TGTGCCAGCATCCCTGGCGGACCTTCCTACGAGCAGTACTTC
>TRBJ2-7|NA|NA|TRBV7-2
CASSLGHSEQYF
TGTGCCAGCAGCTTGGGACACTCCGAGCAGTACTTC
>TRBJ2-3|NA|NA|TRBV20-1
CSARSPPNTQYF
TGCAGTGCTAGGTCTCCACCGAATACGCAGTATTTT
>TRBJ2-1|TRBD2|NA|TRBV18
CASSPRAGGRNNEQFF
TGTGCCAGCTCACCACGGGCGGGGGGGAGAAACAATGAGCAGTTCTTC
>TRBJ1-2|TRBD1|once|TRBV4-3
CASSLAAGGGYTF
TGCGCCAGCAGCCTTGCGGCAGGGGGGGGCTACACCTTC
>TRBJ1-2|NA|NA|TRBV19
CARTAGTSHYGYTF
TGTGCCAGAACCGCCGGGACCTCACACTATGGCTACACCTTC
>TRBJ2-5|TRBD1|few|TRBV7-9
CATPGQGAGETQYF
TGTGCCACCCCGGGACAGGGGGCGGGAGAGACCCAGTACTTC
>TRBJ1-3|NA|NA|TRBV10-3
CAIRESSGNTIYF
TGTGCCATCAGGGAAAGCTCTGGAAACACCATATATTTT
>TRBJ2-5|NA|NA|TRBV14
CASSHWPSETQYF
TGTGCCAGCAGCCATTGGCCAAGTGAGACCCAGTACTTC
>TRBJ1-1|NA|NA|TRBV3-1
CASSQVGTGVGTEAFF
TGTGCCAGCAGCCAAGTGGGGACTGGGGTTGGTACTGAAGCTTTCTTT
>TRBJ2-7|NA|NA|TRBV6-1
CASRGPLYEQYF
TGTGCCAGCAGGGGACCCCTGTACGAGCAGTACTTC
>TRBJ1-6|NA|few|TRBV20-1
CSARDAGTGNSPLHF
TGCAGTGCTAGAGATGCCGGGACGGGCAATTCACCCCTCCACTTT
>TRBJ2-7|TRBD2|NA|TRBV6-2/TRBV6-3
CASRFERDGEQYF
TGTGCCAGCAGGTTCGAGCGGGACGGCGAGCAGTACTTC
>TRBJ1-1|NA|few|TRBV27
CASSPRTAPVAFF
TGTGCCAGCAGTCCGAGGACAGCGCCAGTGGCTTTCTTT
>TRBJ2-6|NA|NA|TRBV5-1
CASSLAIAVKSGANVLTF
TGCGCCAGCAGCTTGGCGATCGCTGTCAAATCTGGGGCCAACGTCCTGACTTTC
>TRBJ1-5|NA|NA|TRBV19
CASSIGTGDQPQHF
TGTGCCAGTAGTATCGGGACGGGGGATCAGCCCCAGCATTTT
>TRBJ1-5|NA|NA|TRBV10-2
CASSESGTNQPQHF
TGCGCCAGCAGTGAGTCGGGCACGAATCAGCCCCAGCATTTT
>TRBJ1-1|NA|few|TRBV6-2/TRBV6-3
CASSLGGNTEAFF
TGTGCCAGCAGCCTAGGGGGGAACACTGAAGCTTTCTTT
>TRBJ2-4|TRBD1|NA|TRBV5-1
CASSPIDRVAKNIQYF
TGCGCCAGCAGCCCTATTGACAGGGTCGCCAAAAACATTCAGTACTTC